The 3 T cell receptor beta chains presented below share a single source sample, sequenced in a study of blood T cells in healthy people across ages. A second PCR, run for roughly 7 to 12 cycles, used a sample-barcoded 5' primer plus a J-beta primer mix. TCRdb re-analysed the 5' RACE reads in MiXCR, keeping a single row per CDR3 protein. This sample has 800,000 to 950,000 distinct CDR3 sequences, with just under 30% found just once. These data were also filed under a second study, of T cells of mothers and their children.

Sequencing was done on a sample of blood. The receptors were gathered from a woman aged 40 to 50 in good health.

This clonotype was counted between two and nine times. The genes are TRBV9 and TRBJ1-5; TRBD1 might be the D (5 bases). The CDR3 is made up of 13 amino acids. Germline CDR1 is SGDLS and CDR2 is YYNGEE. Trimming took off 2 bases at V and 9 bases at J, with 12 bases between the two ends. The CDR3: CASSVGPLRPQHF. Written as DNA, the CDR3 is TGTGCCAGCAGCGTGGGGCCGCTCCGGCCCCAGCATTTT.

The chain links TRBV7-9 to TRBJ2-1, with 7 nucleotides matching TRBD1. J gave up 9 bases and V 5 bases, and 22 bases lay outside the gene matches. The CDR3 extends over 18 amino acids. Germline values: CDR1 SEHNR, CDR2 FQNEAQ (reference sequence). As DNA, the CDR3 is TGTGCCAGCAGCCCCCGACAGGGTGACTCAACAAGGGCCACTGAGCAGTTCTTC. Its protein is CASSPRQGDSTRATEQFF.

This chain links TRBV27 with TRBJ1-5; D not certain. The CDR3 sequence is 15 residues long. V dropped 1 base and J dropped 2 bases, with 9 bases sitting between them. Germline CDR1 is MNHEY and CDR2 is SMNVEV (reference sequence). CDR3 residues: CASSLLSQGNQPQHF. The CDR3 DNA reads TGTGCCAGCAGTTTATTAAGTCAGGGCAATCAGCCCCAGCATTTT.